The rows below give T cell receptor beta chains drawn from one sample of a study of cytomegalovirus exposure and HLA in healthy donors. Using immunoSEQ multiplex PCR, the repertoire was profiled, and TCRdb retains in-frame clones only, with some absent. The table has some 150,000 clones, 71% seen once. Sequencing was done on a sample of PBMCs. The source of these receptors is a woman between 25 and 40 years old in good health and CMV-seronegative. CDR3s include the opening cysteine and the closing phenylalanine or tryptophan. D genes are given only for firm matches. Size is stated for part of the rows, as once, few or many counts, or as a class when the clone is expanded.

d_call cdr3_length j_call v_call clone_size cdr3_nt cdr3_aa
TRBD1 16 TRBJ2-3 TRBV27 few TGTGCCAGCAGTCTGGGGACAGCCTCCAGCACAGATACGCAGTATTTT CASSLGTASSTDTQYF
- 16 TRBJ2-7 TRBV5-5 few TGTGCCAGCAGCTTGTCGACTTCGAAAAGAGGCTACGAGCAGTACTTC CASSLSTSKRGYEQYF
TRBD2 15 TRBJ2-2 TRBV6-1 - TGTGCCAGCAGTGAAAAGCGGGAGGATGTCCGGGAGCTGTTTTTT CASSEKREDVRELFF
- 13 TRBJ1-1 TRBV5-1 - TGCGCCAGCAGCTTGGCCCTCTCCACTGAAGCTTTCTTT CASSLALSTEAFF
TRBD1 16 TRBJ2-2 TRBV7-9 - TGTGCCAGCCTGCCGATTCGGACAGGGTACACCGGGGAGCTGTTTTTT CASLPIRTGYTGELFF
- 15 TRBJ1-1 TRBV10-3 few TGTGCCATCAGTGGCCGGACAGTGGGGGACACTGAAGCTTTCTTT CAISGRTVGDTEAFF
- 12 TRBJ2-7 TRBV7-9 - TGTGCCAGCAGCGCCTCGGTTTTCGAGCAGTACTTC CASSASVFEQYF
- 14 TRBJ1-6 TRBV28 - TGTGCCAGCAGTTCTGCGGTTGATAATTCACCCCTCCACTTT CASSSAVDNSPLHF
TRBD1 13 TRBJ1-4 TRBV6-1 few TGTGCCAGCAGGAGACAGGGTTCCGAAAAACTGTTTTTT CASRRQGSEKLFF
TRBD2 17 TRBJ2-5 TRBV9 - TGTGCCAGCAGCGTCACGACGGACGGGGGGATAGGGGAGACCCAGTACTTC CASSVTTDGGIGETQYF
TRBD2 16 TRBJ2-1 TRBV9 once TGTGCCAGCAGCGTAGACCCTAGCGGGAGGGTCCATGAGCAGTTCTTC CASSVDPSGRVHEQFF
- 14 TRBJ2-7 TRBV6-6 - TGTGCCAGCAGGAGCCACGAGGGGGCCTACGAGCAGTACTTC CASRSHEGAYEQYF
- 13 TRBJ2-5 TRBV5-1 - TGCGCCAGCAGCTGGAGGCGCCAAGAGACCCAGTACTTC CASSWRRQETQYF
- 14 TRBJ2-3 TRBV7-2 - TGTGCCAGCAGTTTCGACATTGCCACAGATACGCAGTATTTT CASSFDIATDTQYF
TRBD1 20 TRBJ1-1 TRBV7-8 - TGTGCCAGCAGCTTACCGGGACAGGGTAGGGTTCAACTGATGAACACTGAAGCTTTCTTT CASSLPGQGRVQLMNTEAFF
- 15 TRBJ2-3 TRBV9 few TGTGCCAGCAGCGTAGGACCGGGAGAGGTAGATACGCAGTATTTT CASSVGPGEVDTQYF
TRBD1 15 TRBJ1-2 TRBV15 few TGTGCCACCAGCCTACTTACAGGGACAGACCCTAGCCACACCTTC CATSLLTGTDPSHTF
TRBD1 17 TRBJ1-3 TRBV6-1 - TGTGCCAGCAGTGAATCTACCGGGACAGGGGTCGGAAACACCATATATTTT CASSESTGTGVGNTIYF
- 14 TRBJ2-1 TRBV5-4 many TGTGCCAGCTCGACAGCGGGTAATCAGGGAGAGCAGTTCTTC CASSTAGNQGEQFF
TRBD1 16 TRBJ2-2 TRBV28 - TGTGCCAGCAGCCTCCTCGGACAGGCGAACACCGGGGAGCTGTTTTTT CASSLLGQANTGELFF
- 15 TRBJ2-1 TRBV28 - TGTGCCAGCAGTTTGGGGGGAGTAAGATACAATGAGCAGTTCTTC CASSLGGVRYNEQFF
TRBD2 13 TRBJ2-3 TRBV5-6 once TGTGCCAGCGGGGGGACTAACACAGATACGCAGTATTTT CASGGTNTDTQYF
- 17 TRBJ2-3 TRBV7-2 - TGTGCCAGCAGCTCCCCCCCCCATATGGGGGGGCGAGATACGCAGTATTTT CASSSPPHMGGRDTQYF
- 14 TRBJ1-3 TRBV5-4 - TGTGCCAGCAGCACCGGACAGAATGGAAACACCATATATTTT CASSTGQNGNTIYF
- 11 TRBJ2-1 TRBV20-1 - TGCAGTGCTAGAGTGAGGAATGAGCAGTTCTTC CSARVRNEQFF
TRBD2 15 TRBJ2-4 TRBV7-9 - TGTGCCAGCAGCTCGGGGACTAGCGAGATTTTTCGGAAGTACTTC CASSSGTSEIFRKYF
TRBD1 12 TRBJ1-2 TRBV9 - TGTGCCAGCAGTGTGACAGGGGATGGCTACACCTTC CASSVTGDGYTF
TRBD1 13 TRBJ1-2 TRBV28 - TGTGCCAGCAGCACCGGGACAGGGAATGGCTACACCTTC CASSTGTGNGYTF
- 13 TRBJ2-3 TRBV28 - TGTGCCAGCAGTTTCGCCGGAGCAGATACGCAGTATTTT CASSFAGADTQYF
TRBD1 18 TRBJ2-3 TRBV7-9 - TGTGCCACCGAACGCTACTACCGGGACAGGGGTTTGCGAGATACGCAGTATTTT CATERYYRDRGLRDTQYF
- 12 TRBJ2-7 TRBV13 - TGTGCCAGCAGCCTTATAACCTACGAGCAGTACTTC CASSLITYEQYF
TRBD1 15 TRBJ1-2 TRBV5-1 - TGCGCCAGCAGCTTGCGACAGGGGCGAAACTATGGCTACACCTTC CASSLRQGRNYGYTF
TRBD1 13 TRBJ2-1 TRBV13 few TGTGCCAGCAGCCAACAGGGGGCAAGCGAGCAGTTCTTC CASSQQGASEQFF
- 12 TRBJ2-7 TRBV27 - TGTGCCAGTACGAGTGCTTCACGGGAGCAGTACTTC CASTSASREQYF
TRBD1 15 TRBJ2-5 TRBV5-1 - TGCGCCAGCAGCTACCCGGGACAGGGATTAGAGACCCAGTACTTC CASSYPGQGLETQYF
- 15 TRBJ2-5 TRBV25-1 - TGTGCCAGCAGTGATAAACAGGGTAACCTTGAGGCCCAGTACTTC CASSDKQGNLEAQYF
- 12 TRBJ1-2 TRBV10-3 - TGTGCCATCAGTGAGTCGCAGTATGGCTACACCTTC CAISESQYGYTF
TRBD2 16 TRBJ2-1 TRBV7-3 once TGTGCCAGCAGCTTAATGGCGGGGGGAACCTACAATGAGCAGTTCTTC CASSLMAGGTYNEQFF
- 15 TRBJ1-1 TRBV11-2 - TGTGCCAGCAGCCAACGACAGTATAAGTATACTGAAGCTTTCTTT CASSQRQYKYTEAFF
- 13 TRBJ1-3 TRBV6-5 few TGTGCCAGCAGACAGCCGTCTGGAAACACCATATATTTT CASRQPSGNTIYF
- 16 TRBJ2-6 TRBV15 - TGTGCCACCAGCGCAGGTGACGTCTCTGGGGCCAACGTCCTGACTTTC CATSAGDVSGANVLTF
- 12 TRBJ2-5 TRBV7-2 - TGTGCCAGCAGCTTAGAGAGAGAGACCCAGTACTTC CASSLERETQYF
- 15 TRBJ1-5 TRBV9 - TGTGCCAGCAGCAACGACCGGGACAAAGATCAGCCCCAGCATTTT CASSNDRDKDQPQHF
TRBD2 14 TRBJ2-1 TRBV29-1 - TGCAGCGTTGTTGTGACTAGCGGTATCAATGAGCAGTTCTTC CSVVVTSGINEQFF
TRBD1 14 TRBJ2-5 TRBV11-2 - TGTGCCAGCAGCTGGACAGGCAGAAAAGAGACCCAGTACTTC CASSWTGRKETQYF
- 15 TRBJ2-5 TRBV6-5 - TGTGCCAGCAGTTACTCCGGGGGATTTCAAGAGACCCAGTACTTC CASSYSGGFQETQYF
TRBD2 15 TRBJ2-7 TRBV4-2 once TGTGCCAGCAGCCAAGAGGCTAGCGGACTCTACGAGCAGTACTTC CASSQEASGLYEQYF
- 15 TRBJ2-1 TRBV6-1 - TGTGCCAGCAGTGAGCGGGGAAGGGGGAGGGGTGAGCAGTTCTTC CASSERGRGRGEQFF
- 15 TRBJ1-3 TRBV19 - TGTGCCAGTAGTATAAGCCCCGTAGCTGGAAACACCATATATTTT CASSISPVAGNTIYF
- 16 TRBJ1-3 TRBV7-2 - TGTGCCAGCAGCTTGGGACTTGTCGGTGGTGGAAACACCATATATTTT CASSLGLVGGGNTIYF
- 14 TRBJ2-5 TRBV28 - TGTGCCAGCAGCCCACAGGTAAAAGAAGAGACCCAGTACTTC CASSPQVKEETQYF
- 14 TRBJ2-7 TRBV6-6 few TGTGCCAGCAGTGGAGTGAACGGAAGCTACGAGCAGTACTTC CASSGVNGSYEQYF
- 15 TRBJ2-3 TRBV9 - TGTGCCAGCAGCGTAGATTCCAGAGCCGGGAATCCGCAGTATTTT CASSVDSRAGNPQYF
TRBD1 17 TRBJ2-1 TRBV5-6 - TGTGCCAGCAGCTCCTCACCCACAGGGGGCGGTCGAAATGAGCAGTTCTTC CASSSSPTGGGRNEQFF
- 16 TRBJ2-3 TRBV6-1 few TGTGCCAGCAGTGAAGGAATGGGAGAAGGCACAGATACGCAGTATTTT CASSEGMGEGTDTQYF
- 18 TRBJ2-3 TRBV4-1 few TGCGCCAGCAGCCAAGTATCCCCACGGGGTAAAGAGACAGATACGCAGTATTTT CASSQVSPRGKETDTQYF
- 16 TRBJ2-1 TRBV6-6 - TGTGCCAGCAGCTTGGTTAGCGGTAGCTCCTACAATGAGCAGTTCTTC CASSLVSGSSYNEQFF
- 17 TRBJ2-3 TRBV5-1 - TGCGCCAGCAGCCCCCAGGGGGGCAGGGGGAACACAGATACGCAGTATTTT CASSPQGGRGNTDTQYF
TRBD1 12 TRBJ2-7 TRBV6-5 - TGTGCCACCGGGACAGGTCGGTACGAGCAGTACTTC CATGTGRYEQYF